One sample yielded the 21 T cell receptor beta chains listed below, sequenced in a study of T cell repertoires in cytomegalovirus infection. MiXCR was run by TCRdb on the reads, yielding one entry per CDR3 protein. The data hold some 280,000 distinct CDR3 sequences, with approximately 14% observed a single time. Sequenced: PBMCs. These receptors were collected from a human donor in good health (CMV status not recorded). Some clones in this sample may be carry-over from other donors' samples.

This clonotype was seen ten or more times. The chain has TRBV7-2 and TRBJ1-1; D is unresolved. The ends were cut back, 2 bases at V and 2 bases at J, with 15 bases in the middle. The CDR3 loop spans 16 amino acids. Germline loops: CDR1 SGHTA, CDR2 FQGNSA. Here the CDR3 DNA reads TGTGCCAGCAGCTTAATATCAGGAGACTTTAACACTGAAGCTTTCTTT. It is translated as CASSLISGDFNTEAFF.

This clonotype appeared many times. The gene calls are TRBV3-1 and TRBJ2-7; 7 bases fit TRBD2. The CDR3 runs 15 residues. Germline CDR1 and CDR2: LGHDT and YNNKEL (reference sequence). The trim removed 5 bases at V and 0 bases at J, leaving 7 bases unmatched. The CDR3 bases are TGTGCCAGCAGCAACAACCTAGCGGACTCCTACGAGCAGTACTTC. Translation: CASSNNLADSYEQYF.

This clonotype was seen a few times. The J gene is TRBJ2-1, the V gene TRBV2; D might be TRBD1 (6 bases). This CDR3 has 15 residues. V was pared by 7 bases and J by 8 bases, with 21 bases between. Germline lookup yields CDR1 SNHLY and CDR2 FYNNEI. For the CDR3, the DNA is TGTGCCAGCACCAGAGCGATACAGGGACCCGATGAGCAGTTCTTC. This codes for CASTRAIQGPDEQFF.

The chain employs TRBV20-1 and TRBJ1-3; TRBD1 matches at 7 bases. Per germline, CDR1 DFQATT and CDR2 SNEGSKA (reference sequence). J gave up 4 bases and V 7 bases, and 10 bases lay outside the gene matches. The CDR3 has 14 residues. CDR3 protein: CSVTGLLGGNTIYF. The CDR3 region has the DNA TGCAGTGTGACAGGGCTGTTGGGAGGAAACACCATATATTTT.

This clonotype was seen repeatedly, ten times or more. The rearrangement uses TRBV20-1 and TRBJ2-3; 10 bases fit TRBD2. The ends lost 5 bases at V and 0 bases at J; junction bases unmatched: 8. The germline V gene encodes CDR1 DFQATT and CDR2 SNEGSKA (reference sequence). This CDR3 region has 16 residues. Here the CDR3 reads CSAAGLAGESTDTQYF. DNA of the CDR3: TGCAGTGCTGCGGGCCTAGCGGGGGAAAGCACAGATACGCAGTATTTT.

The chain recombines TRBV7-2 with TRBJ2-7, with 10 positions matching TRBD2. Germline V CDR1 and CDR2: SGHTA, FQGNSA. Trimming took 7 bases from V and 8 from J; bases not matched to a gene: 11. The CDR3 is 14 residues long. CDR3 sequence: CASNPSGGFTQQYF. The CDR3 DNA is TGTGCCAGCAATCCTAGCGGGGGATTTACTCAGCAGTACTTC.

This clonotype was seen at least ten times. The CDR3 spells CASSEFVSPDTQYF. For the CDR3, the DNA is TGTGCCAGCAGTGAATTCGTGAGTCCGGATACGCAGTATTTT. This chain connects TRBV25-1 to TRBJ2-3, with unresolved D. In germline, CDR1 is MGHDK, CDR2 SYGVNS. Trimming cost V 1 base and J 6 bases, with 11 bases left between them. The CDR3 sequence is 14 residues long.

This clonotype occurred many times. V gene TRBV28 combines with J gene TRBJ1-1; 9 bases map to TRBD1. The CDR3 sequence is 16 residues long. Unmatched junction bases numbered 13, after V lost 6 bases and J lost 5 bases. Germline V lookup: CDR1 MDHEN, CDR2 SYDVKM. CDR3 coding DNA: TGTGCCAGCAGCACAGGGGGCGGTGTATCATTTACTGAAGCTTTCTTT. Encoded protein: CASSTGGGVSFTEAFF. Looking up the rest from reference TRBV28 and TRBJ1-1 gives the full variable domain: DVKVTQSSRYLVKRTGEKVFLECVQDMDHENMFWYRQDPGLGLRLIYFSYDVKMKEKGDIPEGYSVSREKKERFSLILESASTNQTSMYLCASSTGGGVSFTEAFFGQGTRLTVV.

The chain has TRBV12-3 or TRBV12-4 and TRBJ1-5, with D perhaps TRBD1 (5 bases). V lost 3 bases, J lost 6 bases, and 9 bases lay in between. The CDR3 has 13 residues. CDR3 DNA: TGTGCCAGCAGTTTTGGGGGTTCTCAGCCCCAGCATTTT. This gives the protein CASSFGGSQPQHF.

This clonotype was counted only a few times. The chain joins TRBV28 to TRBJ1-1; 8 bases agree with TRBD1. CDR1 and CDR2 from the germline V gene are MDHEN and SYDVKM. With 3 bases clipped from V and 5 bases from J, the junction kept 8 bases outside the gene matches. CDR3 length: 15 residues. CDR3 protein: CASSLQGAVGTEAFF. DNA for the CDR3: TGTGCCAGCAGTTTGCAGGGGGCAGTGGGAACTGAAGCTTTCTTT.

This clonotype was seen repeatedly, ten times or more. CDR3 nucleotides: TGTGCCAGCAGAGGACAGCTCGGAGGCACCATATATTTT. It specifies CASRGQLGGTIYF. V gene TRBV28 combines with J gene TRBJ1-3, with D possibly TRBD1 on 6 matching bases. The germline V gene has CDR1 MDHEN and CDR2 SYDVKM. The CDR3 has 13 residues. Trimming stripped 6 bases from V and 9 bases from J, with 15 bases between. The full variable domain, in which reference TRBV28 and TRBJ1-3 provide the parts outside the CDR3, is DVKVTQSSRYLVKRTGEKVFLECVQDMDHENMFWYRQDPGLGLRLIYFSYDVKMKEKGDIPEGYSVSREKKERFSLILESASTNQTSMYLCASRGQLGGTIYFGEGSWLTVV.

This clonotype was seen repeatedly, ten times or more. The V call is TRBV7-2, the J call TRBJ2-7; 9 bases are shared with TRBD2. Trimming took 2 bases from V and 3 from J; bases not matched to a gene: 5. CDR1 and CDR2 (germline): SGHTA, FQGNSA. The CDR3 runs 15 residues. Here the CDR3 reads CASSLWASGNYEQYF. DNA of the CDR3: TGTGCCAGCAGCTTATGGGCTAGCGGGAACTACGAGCAGTACTTC.

This clonotype was recorded many times. V and J are TRBV7-3 and TRBJ2-3; TRBD2 might be the D (6 bases). This CDR3 is 13 amino acids long. CDR1 is SGHTA, CDR2 FQGTGA, per germline. V was trimmed by 5 bases and J by 3 bases, leaving 9 bases between them. The CDR3 nucleotides are TGTGCCAGCAGCGGAGGGTTGACAGATACGCAGTATTTT. Translated, it gives CASSGGLTDTQYF.

This clonotype was recorded at least ten times. This sequence joins TRBV19 and TRBJ1-2; no clear D gene. This CDR3 is 13 amino acids long. V lost 6 bases, J lost 4 bases, and 12 bases lay in between. Looked up from germline, CDR1 is LNHDA and CDR2 is SQIVND (reference sequence). CDR3 protein: CASREGNGYGYTF. The CDR3 nucleotides read TGTGCCAGTAGGGAAGGTAATGGCTATGGCTACACCTTC.

This clonotype occurred a few times. The chain combines TRBV6-2 or TRBV6-3 with TRBJ2-7; TRBD2 is a possible D gene (6 bases). This CDR3 region has 14 residues. Germline lookup yields CDR1 MNHEY and CDR2 SVGEGT. V was pared by 9 bases and J by 1 base, with 16 bases between. CDR3 in DNA: TGTGCCAGTGAGGAGGGGCGGGCGTCCTACGAGCAGTACTTC. Its protein product is CASEEGRASYEQYF.

J is TRBJ2-6 and V is TRBV29-1; perhaps TRBD2 as D (5 bases). There are 17 residues in the CDR3. Per germline, CDR1 SQVTM and CDR2 ANQGSEA. Trimming pared 5 bases from V and 4 bases from J, leaving 21 bases between. In nucleotides, the CDR3 is TGCAGCGTTACTGAAGAGGCGGGCAGGCCCGGGGCCAACGTCCTGACTTTC. It specifies CSVTEEAGRPGANVLTF. The complete variable domain, with remaining parts taken from reference TRBV29-1 and TRBJ2-6, reads SAVISQKPSRDICQRGTSLTIQCQVDSQVTMMFWYRQQPGQSLTLIATANQGSEATYESGFVIDKFPISRPNLTFSTLTVSNMSPEDSSIYLCSVTEEAGRPGANVLTFGAGSRLTVL.

J is TRBJ2-2 and V is TRBV28, with a tentative D call TRBD2 (5 bases). Germline V gene sequence: CDR1 MDHEN, CDR2 SYDVKM. The CDR3 is made up of 19 amino acids. V lost 4 bases and J 1 base, leaving 22 bases between the germline ends. The CDR3 loop is CASSSAALRGSENTGELFF. The DNA of the CDR3 is TGTGCCAGCAGTTCGGCTGCCTTGAGAGGGAGTGAGAACACCGGGGAGCTGTTTTTT.

A word on this clonotype: One junction end does not reproduce the germline sequence, and a read error may be involved. The chain combines TRBV7-4 with TRBJ2-7; D tentatively reads TRBD1 or TRBD2 (6 bases each). The germline V gene has CDR1 SGHVT and CDR2 SQSDAQ. This CDR3 is 12 amino acids long. The CDR3 region has the DNA TGTGCCAGCAGCTCCGGGGGCTACGGGCAGTACTTC. Translating gives CASSSGGYGQYF.

In this sample, this clonotype turned up many times. The chain has TRBV24-1 and TRBJ2-1; D remains unclear. Germline V gene data show CDR1 as KGHDR and CDR2 as SFDVKD. Trimming stripped 2 bases from V and 7 bases from J, with 14 bases between. This CDR3 is built from 15 residues. The CDR3 sequence: CATSDSPLGRNEQFF. Here the CDR3 DNA reads TGTGCCACCAGTGATTCTCCGCTAGGAAGGAATGAGCAGTTCTTC.

This clonotype was observed a handful of times. The rearrangement uses TRBV6-1 and TRBJ2-1, with D possibly called TRBD1 or TRBD2 (5 bases each). Germline V gives CDR1 MNHNS, CDR2 SASEGT. V lost 5 bases, J lost 7 bases, and 15 bases lay in between. The CDR3 has 14 residues. Here the CDR3 DNA reads TGTGCCAGCAGTAGGGGTGGTGGGGGTAATGAGCAGTTCTTC. It specifies CASSRGGGGNEQFF.

This CDR3 is CSARDWAAGGPGEQFF. DNA of the CDR3: TGCAGTGCTAGAGATTGGGCGGCGGGAGGGCCGGGAGAGCAGTTCTTC. The rearrangement uses TRBV20-1 and TRBJ2-1; 9 nucleotides agree with TRBD2. Per germline, CDR1 DFQATT and CDR2 SNEGSKA (reference sequence). This CDR3 spans 16 amino acids. Trimming took 0 bases from V and 10 from J; bases not matched to a gene: 13.